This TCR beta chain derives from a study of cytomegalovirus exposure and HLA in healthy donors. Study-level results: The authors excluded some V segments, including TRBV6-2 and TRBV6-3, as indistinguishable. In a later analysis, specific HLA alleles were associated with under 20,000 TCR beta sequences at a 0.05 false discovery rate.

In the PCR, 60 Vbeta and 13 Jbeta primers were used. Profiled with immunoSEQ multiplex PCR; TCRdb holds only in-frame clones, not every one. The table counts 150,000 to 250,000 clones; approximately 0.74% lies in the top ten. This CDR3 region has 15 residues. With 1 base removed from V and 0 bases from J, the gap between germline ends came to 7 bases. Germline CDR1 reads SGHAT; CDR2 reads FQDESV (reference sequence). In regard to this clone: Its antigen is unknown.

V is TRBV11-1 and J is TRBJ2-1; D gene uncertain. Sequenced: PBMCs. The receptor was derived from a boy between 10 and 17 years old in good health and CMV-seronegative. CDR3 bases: TGTGCCAGCAGCTTAGGGGCAGGCTCCTACAATGAGCAGTTCTTC. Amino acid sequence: CASSLGAGSYNEQFF.